This is a list of T cell receptor beta chains from one sample in a study of blood T cell repertoires in COVID-19. Using immunoSEQ multiplex PCR, the repertoire was profiled, and TCRdb retains in-frame clones only, with some absent. The sample holds 130,000 to 150,000 clones, over 80% seen once. Sequencing input: PBMCs or T cells enriched from blood (not recorded which). The source is a woman aged 50 to 60 who had been exposed to COVID-19. The CDR3 runs from the conserved cysteine through the conserved F or W. The D gene is left open where the match is weak. Some rows mark clone size as missing; the rest say once, few, many or name a class of expanded clone.

D: TRBD1; J: TRBJ1-2; V: TRBV6-5; length: 16; size: -; CDR3: CASSSGQGPPNYGYTF; DNA: TGTGCCAGCAGTTCGGGACAGGGGCCCCCTAACTATGGCTACACCTTC
D: -; J: TRBJ1-1; V: TRBV15; length: 13; size: -; CDR3: CATSRDRGEEAFF; DNA: TGTGCCACCAGCAGAGATCGAGGAGAAGAAGCTTTCTTT
D: -; J: TRBJ1-2; V: TRBV19; length: 15; size: -; CDR3: CASQAPGGRNYGYTF; DNA: TGTGCCAGCCAGGCCCCGGGGGGCCGAAACTATGGCTACACCTTC
D: -; J: TRBJ1-2; V: TRBV27; length: 12; size: -; CDR3: CASSSGNYGYTF; DNA: TGTGCCAGCAGTTCGGGGAACTATGGCTACACCTTC
D: -; J: TRBJ1-4; V: TRBV9; length: 15; size: -; CDR3: CASSVLQGSNEKLFF; DNA: TGTGCCAGCAGCGTACTTCAGGGGTCGAATGAAAAACTGTTTTTT
D: TRBD2; J: TRBJ2-1; V: TRBV19; length: 15; size: -; CDR3: CASTQTSGGGTKQFF; DNA: TGTGCCAGTACCCAGACTAGCGGGGGGGGTACTAAGCAGTTCTTC
D: -; J: TRBJ1-4; V: TRBV5-6; length: 17; size: -; CDR3: CASSLIQGLATNEKLFF; DNA: TGTGCCAGCAGCTTAATACAGGGCCTTGCAACTAATGAAAAACTGTTTTTT
D: TRBD2; J: TRBJ2-1; V: TRBV9; length: 15; size: once; CDR3: CASSVGGTSSGEQFF; DNA: TGTGCCAGCAGCGTAGGCGGGACTAGTTCAGGTGAGCAGTTCTTC
D: -; J: TRBJ1-4; V: TRBV5-1; length: 14; size: -; CDR3: CASSLDGGNEKLFF; DNA: TGCGCCAGCAGCTTGGACGGGGGGAATGAAAAACTGTTTTTT
D: -; J: TRBJ1-6; V: TRBV12-3/TRBV12-4; length: 11; size: -; CDR3: CASSFGRPLHF; DNA: TGTGCCAGCAGTTTTGGTCGGCCCCTCCACTTT
D: TRBD1; J: TRBJ1-3; V: TRBV5-1; length: 15; size: few; CDR3: CASSLDRGPGNTIYF; DNA: TGCGCCAGCAGCTTGGACAGGGGGCCGGGAAACACCATATATTTT
D: TRBD1; J: TRBJ2-5; V: TRBV13; length: 16; size: -; CDR3: CASSSLGTGTQETQYF; DNA: TGTGCCAGCAGCTCCCTAGGGACAGGGACACAAGAGACCCAGTACTTC
D: TRBD2; J: TRBJ2-7; V: TRBV20-1; length: 14; size: -; CDR3: CSASSGRALDEQYF; DNA: TGCAGTGCTAGTAGCGGGAGGGCCTTAGACGAGCAGTACTTC
D: TRBD2; J: TRBJ2-3; V: TRBV7-6; length: 20; size: -; CDR3: CASSLMSRLAGVTSTDTQYF; DNA: TGTGCCAGCAGCTTAATGTCTCGACTAGCGGGCGTCACTAGCACAGATACGCAGTATTTT
D: TRBD2; J: TRBJ2-3; V: TRBV7-2; length: 15; size: few; CDR3: CASSLVAGLADTQYF; DNA: TGTGCCAGCAGCTTAGTCGCGGGACTAGCAGATACGCAGTATTTT
D: -; J: TRBJ2-1; V: TRBV7-9; length: 13; size: -; CDR3: CASSLLGEPTEFF; DNA: TGTGCCAGCAGCTTATTGGGAGAACCTACCGAGTTCTTC
D: TRBD2; J: TRBJ2-7; V: TRBV6-2/TRBV6-3; length: 15; size: -; CDR3: CASSYLLAGGNEQYF; DNA: TGTGCCAGCAGTTACCTCCTAGCGGGAGGGAACGAGCAGTACTTC
D: -; J: TRBJ2-3; V: TRBV7-3; length: 16; size: -; CDR3: CASSSSGKISTDTQYF; DNA: TGTGCCAGCAGCTCCTCCGGGAAAATTAGCACAGATACGCAGTATTTT
D: -; J: TRBJ1-1; V: TRBV27; length: 13; size: -; CDR3: CASSLGQNTEAFF; DNA: TGTGCCAGCAGTTTAGGACAGAACACTGAAGCTTTCTTT
D: TRBD1; J: TRBJ1-2; V: TRBV27; length: 16; size: -; CDR3: CASSFRKTGGSYGYTF; DNA: TGTGCCAGCAGTTTTCGAAAAACAGGGGGCAGCTATGGCTACACCTTC
D: TRBD1; J: TRBJ2-1; V: TRBV4-2; length: 17; size: -; CDR3: CASSQDRLPDRADEQFF; DNA: TGTGCCAGCAGCCAAGACAGATTACCCGACAGGGCGGATGAGCAGTTCTTC
D: -; J: TRBJ1-3; V: TRBV5-6; length: 18; size: -; CDR3: CASSLDASQGLSGNTIYF; DNA: TGTGCCAGCAGCTTGGACGCGTCGCAGGGCCTCTCTGGAAACACCATATATTTT
D: -; J: TRBJ1-1; V: TRBV30; length: 14; size: -; CDR3: CAWSGDGAHTEAFF; DNA: TGTGCCTGGAGTGGGGATGGGGCCCACACTGAAGCTTTCTTT
D: -; J: TRBJ1-5; V: TRBV6-2/TRBV6-3; length: 19; size: -; CDR3: CASSYNAFRGIISNQPQHF; DNA: TGTGCCAGCAGTTACAATGCCTTTAGGGGGATTATTAGCAATCAGCCCCAGCATTTT
D: -; J: TRBJ2-7; V: TRBV9; length: 14; size: -; CDR3: CASSVDRHSYEQYF; DNA: TGTGCCAGCAGCGTAGACAGGCACTCCTACGAGCAGTACTTC
D: -; J: TRBJ1-6; V: TRBV5-6; length: 14; size: -; CDR3: CASSYGGMASPLHF; DNA: TGTGCCAGCAGCTACGGGGGGATGGCTTCACCCCTCCACTTT
D: -; J: TRBJ2-7; V: TRBV15; length: 16; size: many; CDR3: CATSREGADGYYEQYF; DNA: TGTGCCACCAGCAGAGAGGGGGCAGACGGCTACTACGAGCAGTACTTC
D: -; J: TRBJ2-7; V: TRBV5-5; length: 12; size: -; CDR3: CASSLAIYEQYF; DNA: TGTGCCAGCAGCTTGGCAATCTACGAGCAGTACTTC
D: -; J: TRBJ1-1; V: TRBV11-3; length: 13; size: -; CDR3: CASSFGQNTEAFF; DNA: TGTGCCAGCAGCTTTGGACAGAACACTGAAGCTTTCTTT
D: -; J: TRBJ2-7; V: TRBV6-6; length: 12; size: -; CDR3: CASSLLQAEQYF; DNA: TGTGCCAGCAGTTTATTACAGGCCGAGCAGTACTTC
D: -; J: TRBJ1-4; V: TRBV7-2; length: 15; size: -; CDR3: CASSFTGTTNEKLFF; DNA: TGTGCCAGCAGCTTCACAGGAACAACTAATGAAAAACTGTTTTTT
D: TRBD2; J: TRBJ2-7; V: TRBV7-8; length: 18; size: once; CDR3: CASSLARGLAGGDYEQYF; DNA: TGTGCCAGCAGCTTAGCGCGGGGACTAGCGGGGGGAGACTACGAGCAGTACTTC
D: TRBD2; J: TRBJ2-1; V: TRBV7-6; length: 13; size: few; CDR3: CASSSSGEGKQFF; DNA: TGTGCCAGCAGTTCCTCGGGGGAGGGGAAGCAGTTCTTC
D: -; J: TRBJ1-2; V: TRBV4-3; length: 16; size: -; CDR3: CASSQDSNAGLYGYTF; DNA: TGCGCCAGCAGCCAAGATTCGAATGCGGGTCTGTATGGCTACACCTTC
D: -; J: TRBJ1-2; V: TRBV5-6; length: 15; size: -; CDR3: CASSLVSKNLYGYTF; DNA: TGTGCCAGCAGCTTGGTTAGTAAGAATCTATATGGCTACACCTTC
D: TRBD2; J: TRBJ2-7; V: TRBV18; length: 18; size: -; CDR3: CASSPLASGGQYFYEQYF; DNA: TGTGCCAGCTCACCTCTCGCGAGCGGGGGGCAATATTTCTACGAGCAGTACTTC
D: TRBD1; J: TRBJ1-2; V: TRBV10-3; length: 13; size: -; CDR3: CAIRPGTEKGYTF; DNA: TGTGCCATCAGACCCGGGACAGAAAAGGGCTACACCTTC
D: -; J: TRBJ1-6; V: TRBV4-1; length: 14; size: -; CDR3: CASSHETDNSPLHF; DNA: TGCGCCAGCAGCCACGAAACAGATAATTCACCCCTCCACTTT
D: TRBD2; J: TRBJ2-7; V: TRBV7-2; length: 19; size: -; CDR3: CASSLVLAGGVPSSYEQYF; DNA: TGTGCCAGCAGCTTAGTTCTAGCGGGGGGGGTCCCCAGCTCCTACGAGCAGTACTTC
D: TRBD1; J: TRBJ2-1; V: TRBV9; length: 16; size: -; CDR3: CASSADRGGSYNEQFF; DNA: TGTGCCAGCAGCGCCGACAGGGGGGGGTCCTACAATGAGCAGTTCTTC
D: TRBD1; J: TRBJ2-5; V: TRBV10-3; length: 13; size: few; CDR3: CAIGTGGSETQYF; DNA: TGTGCCATCGGGACAGGGGGTTCTGAGACCCAGTACTTC
D: -; J: TRBJ2-5; V: TRBV14; length: 11; size: -; CDR3: CASSQTVTQYF; DNA: TGTGCCAGCAGCCAAACTGTGACCCAGTACTTC
D: -; J: TRBJ2-6; V: TRBV12-5; length: 19; size: -; CDR3: CASGDPLDVRLSGANVLTF; DNA: TGTGCTAGTGGTGACCCGCTGGACGTACGACTATCTGGGGCCAACGTCCTGACTTTC
D: -; J: TRBJ2-3; V: TRBV7-3; length: 15; size: -; CDR3: CASSSWGLSTDTQYF; DNA: TGTGCCAGCAGCTCTTGGGGGCTGAGCACAGATACGCAGTATTTT
D: -; J: TRBJ1-6; V: TRBV19; length: 14; size: -; CDR3: CASSGQGLNSPLHF; DNA: TGTGCCAGTAGTGGTCAGGGGTTGAATTCACCCCTCCACTTT
D: -; J: TRBJ1-2; V: TRBV3-1/TRBV3-2; length: 12; size: -; CDR3: CASSHNSGGYTF; DNA: TGTGCCAGCAGCCATAATAGCGGTGGCTACACCTTC
D: TRBD1; J: TRBJ2-5; V: TRBV11-2; length: 14; size: -; CDR3: CASSDGQDQETQYF; DNA: TGTGCCAGCAGCGACGGACAGGACCAAGAGACCCAGTACTTC
D: TRBD1; J: TRBJ1-2; V: TRBV28; length: 14; size: -; CDR3: CASRTGSFNYGYTF; DNA: TGTGCTTCACGGACAGGGAGTTTTAACTATGGCTACACCTTC
D: -; J: TRBJ2-5; V: TRBV6-2/TRBV6-3; length: 16; size: -; CDR3: CASSYVVSGFQETQYF; DNA: TGTGCCAGCAGTTACGTCGTTAGCGGATTCCAAGAGACCCAGTACTTC
D: -; J: TRBJ2-6; V: TRBV11-2; length: 18; size: -; CDR3: CASSRPRGHSSGANVLTF; DNA: TGTGCCAGCAGCCGCCCTAGGGGTCACAGCTCTGGGGCCAACGTCCTGACTTTC
D: TRBD1; J: TRBJ2-1; V: TRBV29-1; length: 17; size: -; CDR3: CSVEKGQGATPYNEQFF; DNA: TGCAGCGTTGAAAAGGGACAGGGGGCGACCCCCTACAATGAGCAGTTCTTC
D: -; J: TRBJ2-1; V: TRBV7-2; length: 15; size: -; CDR3: CASSLDGGGHNEQFF; DNA: TGTGCCAGCAGCTTAGATGGAGGTGGGCACAATGAGCAGTTCTTC
D: -; J: TRBJ2-5; V: TRBV12-3/TRBV12-4; length: 13; size: -; CDR3: CASSASYAETQYF; DNA: TGTGCCAGCTCGGCTAGTTATGCGGAGACCCAGTACTTC
D: TRBD1; J: TRBJ1-1; V: TRBV4-1; length: 18; size: -; CDR3: CASSRGGGQGFRNTEAFF; DNA: TGCGCCAGCAGCCGGGGAGGGGGACAGGGTTTTAGGAACACTGAAGCTTTCTTT
D: TRBD1; J: TRBJ2-5; V: TRBV5-1; length: 15; size: -; CDR3: CASSLMGQKRETQYF; DNA: TGCGCCAGCAGCTTGATGGGACAGAAGAGGGAGACCCAGTACTTC
D: TRBD2; J: TRBJ2-7; V: TRBV5-1; length: 15; size: -; CDR3: CASSYETSGRDEQYF; DNA: TGCGCCAGCAGCTATGAGACTAGCGGGAGGGACGAGCAGTACTTC
D: TRBD1; J: TRBJ1-4; V: TRBV7-2; length: 14; size: -; CDR3: CASRPGGAREKLFF; DNA: TGTGCCAGCAGACCAGGGGGCGCGAGGGAAAAACTGTTTTTT